This entry concerns a single T cell receptor (beta chain). This CDR3 has 15 residues. V was clipped by 5 bases and J by 7 bases, with 17 bases between them. Per germline, CDR1 SGHVS and CDR2 FQNEAQ. The method was immunoSEQ multiplex PCR; TCRdb's version includes in-frame clones alone and lacks a portion of them. Of around 150,000 clones in the sample, roughly 80% were seen once. This sample is part of a study of blood T cell repertoires in COVID-19. Sequencing used peripheral blood. The source of this sequence is a man aged 55 to 69 with acute or convalescent COVID-19. V is TRBV7-8 and J is TRBJ2-2, with D possibly being TRBD1 (6 bases). The CDR3 nucleotides are TGTGCCAGCAGCGCCCGTCCAGGGGAAGACGGGGAGCTGTTTTTT. Protein: CASSARPGEDGELFF.